A selection of T cell receptor beta chains follows, all from one sample in a study of Tregs in tolerant kidney transplant recipients. Generated by immunoSEQ multiplex PCR, the TCRdb table keeps only in-frame clones and is missing some. The sample gives tens of thousands of clones, over 70% of which show up once; about a quarter is in the top ten. The sample consisted of CD8+ T cells from blood (PBMCs), taken 6 months after the transplant. These receptors originate from a human patient who received a combined kidney and bone marrow transplant. The graft donor may account for some of the T cells. Each CDR3 is given with its conserved first and last residue. The order of the fields is clone size, V gene, D gene, J gene, CDR3 DNA, CDR3 protein. D genes are given only for firm matches. Clone size, where shown, is once, few, many, or a class for clones that have expanded.

size: NA; V: TRBV7-3; D: TRBD2; J: TRBJ2-1; DNA: TGTGCCAGCAGCTCCAGTAATAGCGGGAGCTCCTACAATGAGCAGTTCTTC; CDR3: CASSSSNSGSSYNEQFF
size: once; V: TRBV27; D: NA; J: TRBJ2-7; DNA: TGTGCCACAAGGGACATCGCGAACTACGAGCAGTACTTC; CDR3: CATRDIANYEQYF
size: NA; V: TRBV7-9; D: TRBD1; J: TRBJ2-3; DNA: TGTGCCAGCAGTCCGAACAGGGGGCAAGAGTTAGATACGCAGTATTTT; CDR3: CASSPNRGQELDTQYF
size: NA; V: TRBV4-1; D: NA; J: TRBJ2-3; DNA: TGCGCCAGCAGCGTCAGACAGACCGGGGGTTATACGCAGTATTTT; CDR3: CASSVRQTGGYTQYF
size: NA; V: TRBV6-6; D: TRBD1; J: TRBJ1-2; DNA: TGTGCGTCGGGGCCAGGGGGCCGTGGCTACACCTTC; CDR3: CASGPGGRGYTF
size: NA; V: TRBV5-4; D: TRBD1; J: TRBJ1-1; DNA: TGTGCCACTGGGACAGGTCGGACTGAAGCTTTCTTT; CDR3: CATGTGRTEAFF
size: NA; V: TRBV7-9; D: TRBD1; J: TRBJ1-2; DNA: TGTGCCAGCAGCTTAAGGACAGGGGGCCTCGGCTACACCTTC; CDR3: CASSLRTGGLGYTF
size: NA; V: TRBV10-1; D: TRBD2; J: TRBJ2-5; DNA: TGCGCCAGCAGTAAAGGGACTAGCGGGGGGACCTGCCAGGAGACCCAGTACTTC; CDR3: CASSKGTSGGTCQETQYF
size: NA; V: TRBV27; D: TRBD1; J: TRBJ1-5; DNA: TGTGCCAGCAGACCTGACAGGGCTCAGCCCCAGCATTTT; CDR3: CASRPDRAQPQHF
size: NA; V: TRBV4-1; D: NA; J: TRBJ1-1; DNA: TGCGCCAGCAGCCAGGGACACTTGAACACTGAAGCTTTCTTT; CDR3: CASSQGHLNTEAFF
size: once; V: TRBV4-3; D: NA; J: TRBJ2-7; DNA: TGCGCCAGCAGCCAAGAATATGGCCTTGACGAGCAGTACTTC; CDR3: CASSQEYGLDEQYF
size: NA; V: TRBV10-3; D: NA; J: TRBJ1-2; DNA: TGTGCCATCAAAGACACCTCCCCTTACTATGGCTACACCTTC; CDR3: CAIKDTSPYYGYTF
size: NA; V: TRBV30; D: TRBD2; J: TRBJ2-5; DNA: TGTGCCTGGAGTATAGCGGGGGGGTTATTGGAGACCCAGTACTTC; CDR3: CAWSIAGGLLETQYF
size: NA; V: TRBV11-2; D: NA; J: TRBJ2-3; DNA: TGTGCCAGCAGCCAAGTGGGGGGACCCACAGATACGCAGTATTTT; CDR3: CASSQVGGPTDTQYF
size: once; V: TRBV10-1; D: NA; J: TRBJ1-3; DNA: TGCGCCAGCAGACAGGAGGGAAACACCATATATTTT; CDR3: CASRQEGNTIYF
size: once; V: TRBV30; D: NA; J: TRBJ2-7; DNA: TGTGCCGTTTCGGACAGTCGCACCTACGAGCAGTACTTC; CDR3: CAVSDSRTYEQYF
size: NA; V: TRBV7-9; D: TRBD1; J: TRBJ2-2; DNA: TGTGCCAGCGCCGGGACAGGTGGGAACACCGGGGAGCTGTTTTTT; CDR3: CASAGTGGNTGELFF
size: once; V: TRBV4-1; D: NA; J: TRBJ1-1; DNA: TGCGCCAGCAGCCCTAACCACGTCTGGACAGTGAACACTGAAGCTTTCTTT; CDR3: CASSPNHVWTVNTEAFF
size: few; V: TRBV7-2; D: NA; J: TRBJ1-4; DNA: TGTGCCAGCAGCTTAGGAACAGGGTACGAAAAACTGTTTTTT; CDR3: CASSLGTGYEKLFF
size: NA; V: TRBV4-3; D: NA; J: TRBJ2-5; DNA: TGCGCCAGCAGCCATGGCGTCTCGGGGTACCAAGAGACCCAGTACTTC; CDR3: CASSHGVSGYQETQYF
size: NA; V: TRBV9; D: NA; J: TRBJ1-1; DNA: TGTGCCAGCAGCGTAGCTTCCGGACACGGAGTTAAAGCTTTCTTT; CDR3: CASSVASGHGVKAFF
size: NA; V: TRBV19; D: NA; J: TRBJ2-1; DNA: TGTGCCAGTAGGGATAAGTACGGGGAGAGCTCCTACAATGAGCAGTTCTTC; CDR3: CASRDKYGESSYNEQFF
size: NA; V: TRBV10-2; D: NA; J: TRBJ2-7; DNA: TGCGCCAGCAGTGGAGGGGGGGAATACGAGCAGTACTTC; CDR3: CASSGGGEYEQYF
size: once; V: TRBV7-3; D: NA; J: TRBJ2-7; DNA: TGTGCCAGCAGCCCGGTCCCAACCCCCTACGAGCAGTACTTC; CDR3: CASSPVPTPYEQYF
size: NA; V: TRBV11-2; D: NA; J: TRBJ2-3; DNA: TGTGCCAGCAGCAAATTGCGGTGGCGGGTCACAGATACGCAGTATTTT; CDR3: CASSKLRWRVTDTQYF
size: NA; V: TRBV2; D: NA; J: TRBJ1-2; DNA: TGTGCCTCCGAAGGCCGGGAGATGGGTGGCTACACCTTC; CDR3: CASEGREMGGYTF
size: NA; V: TRBV11-2; D: NA; J: TRBJ2-3; DNA: TGTGCCAGCAGTGTGGCGGGCACAGATACGCAGTATTTT; CDR3: CASSVAGTDTQYF
size: once; V: TRBV28; D: TRBD1; J: TRBJ2-5; DNA: TGTGCCAGCAGTTCCCGGACAGGGTGGGAGACCCAGTACTTC; CDR3: CASSSRTGWETQYF
size: NA; V: TRBV15; D: TRBD1; J: TRBJ2-1; DNA: TGTGCCACCAGCAGAGGACCGGGACAGGGAGGGAATGAGCAGTTCTTC; CDR3: CATSRGPGQGGNEQFF
size: NA; V: TRBV4-1; D: TRBD2; J: TRBJ2-1; DNA: TGCGCCAGCAGCCAAGTTCGACTAGCGGGGGCCACCCCCTACAATGAGCAGTTCTTC; CDR3: CASSQVRLAGATPYNEQFF
size: NA; V: TRBV7-9; D: NA; J: TRBJ1-2; DNA: TGTGCCAGCAGCTTGGGGCAGGGACTTAGTGGCTACACCTTC; CDR3: CASSLGQGLSGYTF
size: NA; V: TRBV2; D: NA; J: TRBJ1-1; DNA: TGTGCCAGCAGTGAGTTTTGGTCAGGGAGGGGCACTGAAGCTTTCTTT; CDR3: CASSEFWSGRGTEAFF
size: NA; V: TRBV9; D: NA; J: TRBJ1-5; DNA: TGTGCCAGCAGCGCAGGGGCCTCAAGCAATCAGCCCCAGCATTTT; CDR3: CASSAGASSNQPQHF
size: NA; V: TRBV13; D: NA; J: TRBJ1-6; DNA: TGTGCCAGCAGCTTTTTAAATTCACCCCTCCACTTT; CDR3: CASSFLNSPLHF
size: few; V: TRBV19; D: NA; J: TRBJ2-7; DNA: TGTGCCAGTAGTATGGGGGCAGGCGAGCAGTACTTC; CDR3: CASSMGAGEQYF
size: NA; V: TRBV9; D: NA; J: TRBJ2-7; DNA: TGTGCCAGCAGCCCCGCGGACAGCTCCTACGAGCAGTACTTC; CDR3: CASSPADSSYEQYF
size: NA; V: TRBV9; D: NA; J: TRBJ2-2; DNA: TGTGCCAGCAGCGTAGTTTCAGGGGTTGCCGGGGAGCTGTTTTTT; CDR3: CASSVVSGVAGELFF
size: NA; V: TRBV6-6; D: NA; J: TRBJ2-1; DNA: TGTGCCAGCAGTCAATACAATGAGCAGTTCTTC; CDR3: CASSQYNEQFF
size: NA; V: TRBV27; D: NA; J: TRBJ1-1; DNA: TGTGCCAGCAGTTTGGACAAGAACACTGAAGCTTTCTTT; CDR3: CASSLDKNTEAFF
size: few; V: TRBV9; D: NA; J: TRBJ2-7; DNA: TGTGCCAGCAGCTCACCCGGCTCCTACGAGCAGTACTTC; CDR3: CASSSPGSYEQYF
size: NA; V: TRBV30; D: TRBD2; J: TRBJ2-3; DNA: TGTGCCTGGAGTGTTAGCGGGGGGGCCACAGATACGCAGTATTTT; CDR3: CAWSVSGGATDTQYF
size: NA; V: TRBV9; D: NA; J: TRBJ2-6; DNA: TGTGCCAGCAGCTTACGGGTCATCAACCCATCTGGGGCCAACGTCCTGACTTTC; CDR3: CASSLRVINPSGANVLTF